This T cell receptor (beta chain) was found in a study of CD8 T cells in Susac syndrome. Study information: At the time their blood was drawn, patients with Susac syndrome were either therapy-naive, on corticosteroids (with some of them also receiving intravenous immunoglobulin), or on intravenous immunoglobulin alone.

The germline V gene encodes CDR1 LGHDT and CDR2 YNNKEL (reference sequence). Deletions cut 3 bases from V and 4 bases from J, with 15 bases between. The CDR3 extends over 15 amino acids. Sequencing of TCR beta was performed on blood CD8+ and CD4+ T cells. Patients with Susac syndrome met diagnostic criteria defined recently for definite or probable disease. While CD8+ and CD4+ T cells were isolated negatively, TEMRA cells were enriched by FACS. Random hexamers were used to reverse transcribe roughly 0.5 to 1 ug of RNA. TCRdb called the immunoSEQ multiplex PCR reads again in MiXCR, with one record for every CDR3 protein. The sample contains some 96,000 distinct CDR3 sequences, 95% of which appear only once.

The rearrangement joins TRBV3-1 to TRBJ1-2, with a possible D match to TRBD1 (5 bases). The receptor was derived from a human donor with Susac syndrome. The specimen was CD8+ T cells from PBMCs. The CDR3: CASSQITGTTYGYTF. In DNA, the CDR3 is TGTGCCAGCAGCCAGATCACAGGCACTACCTATGGCTACACCTTC.